These T cell receptor beta chains were read from a single sample in a study of post-analysis software for immune sequencing data. TCRdb called the PCR reads again in MiXCR, with one record for every CDR3 protein. This sample has a few hundred thousand distinct CDR3 sequences, with 34% found just once. The sequenced sample was blood. The source of these receptors is a girl aged 2 to 17 with multiple sclerosis. Both conserved end residues are part of each CDR3. The order of the fields is V gene, clone size, J gene, D gene, CDR3 length, CDR3 protein, CDR3 DNA. A D gene is named only where the DNA matches it firmly. Rows give clone size only sometimes, using once, few, many, or a class for an expanded clone.

TRBV5-1	NA	TRBJ2-5	NA	14	CASSLGSGTEAWYF	TGCGCCAGCAGCCTTGGGTCCGGAACTGAAGCATGGTACTTC
TRBV28	NA	TRBJ1-5	NA	17	CASSFPRTRRRDQPQHF	TGTGCCAGCAGTTTTCCCCGGACACGCCGTCGGGATCAGCCCCAGCATTTT
TRBV7-9	few	TRBJ1-2	NA	17	CASNLEGGDPSLYGYTF	TGTGCCAGCAACCTCGAGGGCGGGGACCCTTCCCTCTATGGCTACACCTTC
TRBV18	NA	TRBJ2-5	TRBD1	15	CASSSGTGNGETQYF	TGTGCCAGCTCTTCCGGGACAGGGAATGGAGAGACCCAGTACTTC
TRBV12-5	NA	TRBJ2-2	NA	15	CASSRDLGNTGELFF	TGTGCTAGTTCCAGGGACCTAGGGAACACCGGGGAGCTGTTTTTT
TRBV12-3/TRBV12-4	NA	TRBJ2-3	NA	12	CASRSTTDTQYF	TGTGCCAGCAGGTCGACCACAGATACGCAGTATTTT
TRBV5-5	few	TRBJ2-7	NA	20	CASSPRTGHLKAGGSYEQYF	TGTGCCAGCAGCCCCAGGACAGGACATCTTAAGGCGGGGGGATCCTACGAGCAGTACTTC
TRBV24-1	NA	TRBJ2-2	TRBD1	15	CATSDTGEGTGELFF	TGTGCCACCAGTGACACAGGGGAAGGGACCGGGGAGCTGTTTTTT
TRBV9	few	TRBJ1-6	NA	14	CASMKGRGNSPLHF	TGTGCCAGCATGAAGGGGCGAGGCAATTCACCCCTCCACTTT
TRBV3-1	few	TRBJ2-5	TRBD1	14	CASSPGQFRETQYF	TGTGCCAGCAGCCCGGGACAGTTCCGAGAGACCCAGTACTTC
TRBV15	NA	TRBJ1-1	NA	18	CATSRDYAGRPGGTEAFF	TGTGCCACCAGCAGAGACTATGCGGGGAGACCCGGAGGTACTGAAGCTTTCTTT
TRBV6-5	NA	TRBJ1-1	TRBD1	14	CASSYGPGGWFAFF	TGTGCCAGCAGTTACGGCCCAGGGGGCTGGTTCGCTTTCTTT
TRBV20-1	NA	TRBJ2-1	TRBD1	10	CSAPQGAGFF	TGCAGTGCTCCGCAGGGGGCAGGGTTCTTC
TRBV5-8	NA	TRBJ2-3	NA	17	CASSRGAGAPLTDAQYF	TGTGCCAGCAGCCGGGGGGCGGGGGCCCCCCTCACAGATGCGCAGTATTTT
TRBV7-9	NA	TRBJ2-3	TRBD1	15	CASSSKGTGTDTQYF	TGTGCCAGCAGCTCTAAGGGGACAGGCACAGATACGCAGTATTTT
TRBV29-1	few	TRBJ2-5	NA	14	CSVGQQGGGETQYF	TGCAGCGTTGGACAACAGGGAGGCGGGGAGACCCAGTACTTC
TRBV6-4	NA	TRBJ2-7	NA	17	CASSRDNRAVSYNEQYF	TGTGCCAGCAGCCGAGATAACCGGGCCGTAAGCTACAATGAGCAGTACTTC
TRBV3-1	NA	TRBJ2-2	NA	14	CASSQGGVTGELFF	TGTGCCAGCAGCCAAGGAGGGGTAACCGGGGAGCTGTTTTTT
TRBV9	NA	TRBJ2-2	TRBD2	13	CASSVTSPGELFF	TGTGCCAGCAGCGTGACTAGCCCCGGGGAGCTGTTTTTT
TRBV4-1	few	TRBJ2-5	TRBD1	14	CASSFGQEKETQYF	TGCGCCAGCAGCTTTGGACAGGAGAAAGAGACCCAGTACTTC
TRBV5-1	NA	TRBJ1-5	TRBD1	14	CASSPQGGRWPQHF	TGCGCCAGCAGCCCCCAGGGGGGACGTTGGCCCCAGCATTTT
TRBV5-1	NA	TRBJ2-7	TRBD2	14	CASTGTSGSYEQYF	TGCGCCAGCACCGGGACTAGCGGGTCCTACGAGCAGTACTTC
TRBV20-1	few	TRBJ2-3	NA	13	CSAGYPGPDTQYF	TGCAGTGCTGGATACCCGGGACCAGATACGCAGTATTTT
TRBV20-1	few	TRBJ2-3	NA	11	CSARNKDTQYF	TGCAGTGCTAGGAACAAAGATACGCAGTATTTT
TRBV4-1	NA	TRBJ2-7	NA	17	CASSLEGGQGGPYEQYF	TGCGCCAGCAGCCTAGAGGGGGGTCAGGGGGGTCCCTACGAGCAGTACTTC
TRBV20-1	NA	TRBJ1-2	TRBD1	13	CSGGTGLYYGYTF	TGCAGTGGCGGGACAGGGCTATACTATGGCTACACCTTC
TRBV20-1	NA	TRBJ1-1	NA	12	CSALTGNTEAFF	TGCAGTGCCCTGACAGGGAACACTGAAGCTTTCTTT
TRBV11-2	NA	TRBJ1-5	NA	13	CASSRTLDQPQHF	TGTGCCAGCAGCCGCACTCTGGATCAGCCCCAGCATTTT
TRBV5-8	NA	TRBJ2-5	TRBD2	17	CASSFTRLAGGPLTQDF	TGTGCCAGCAGCTTTACAAGACTAGCGGGGGGCCCCCTGACCCAGGACTTC
TRBV5-6	few	TRBJ2-6	NA	14	CASSPRTGANVLTF	TGTGCCAGCAGCCCACGGACTGGGGCCAACGTCCTGACTTTC
TRBV13	few	TRBJ1-2	NA	12	CASSSTVYGYTF	TGTGCCAGCAGCTCGACAGTTTATGGCTACACCTTC
TRBV2	few	TRBJ2-7	TRBD1	14	CASSWDSPLYEQYF	TGTGCCAGCAGTTGGGACAGTCCCCTCTACGAGCAGTACTTC
TRBV6-6	NA	TRBJ1-5	NA	15	CASSQGTHSNQPQHF	TGTGCCAGCAGTCAGGGAACCCATAGCAATCAGCCCCAGCATTTT
TRBV7-2	NA	TRBJ2-3	NA	15	CASSYGQINTDTQYF	TGTGCCAGCAGCTACGGCCAAATCAACACAGATACGCAGTATTTT
TRBV20-1	few	TRBJ2-7	TRBD1	15	CSAPPLRGPSYEQYF	TGCAGTGCTCCCCCCCTAAGGGGGCCCTCCTACGAGCAGTACTTC
TRBV24-1	few	TRBJ2-6	NA	20	CATSDPVSTGEPSGANVLTF	TGTGCCACCAGTGATCCCGTCTCGACAGGTGAACCATCTGGGGCCAACGTCCTGACTTTC
TRBV10-3	few	TRBJ2-1	NA	14	CAISESGGGHEQFF	TGTGCCATCAGTGAGTCAGGGGGGGGCCATGAGCAGTTCTTC
TRBV10-3	NA	TRBJ1-4	NA	15	CAISGVPSTNEKLFF	TGTGCCATCAGTGGGGTACCCTCAACTAATGAAAAACTGTTTTTT
TRBV18	NA	TRBJ2-1	NA	15	CASSPPGGPYNEQFF	TGTGCCAGCTCACCACCGGGGGGGCCCTACAATGAGCAGTTCTTC
TRBV2	NA	TRBJ2-4	NA	16	CAGSGAPSVAKNIQYF	TGTGCCGGCAGTGGTGCCCCTTCCGTAGCCAAAAACATTCAGTACTTC
TRBV13	NA	TRBJ2-5	NA	15	CASSSRTLVQETQYF	TGTGCCAGCAGCTCAAGGACGTTAGTCCAAGAGACCCAGTACTTC
TRBV20-1	few	TRBJ1-1	NA	15	CSAPLRTWANTEAFF	TGCAGTGCTCCCCTCCGTACTTGGGCAAACACTGAAGCTTTCTTT
TRBV20-1	NA	TRBJ2-7	NA	13	CSAPRRESHEQYF	TGCAGTGCTCCCCGCAGGGAATCCCACGAGCAGTACTTC
TRBV12-3/TRBV12-4	NA	TRBJ2-3	TRBD1	17	CASSSPLGTVSTDTQYF	TGTGCCAGCAGCTCCCCTTTGGGGACAGTGAGCACAGATACGCAGTATTTT
TRBV12-3/TRBV12-4	NA	TRBJ2-7	NA	14	CASSFNGPTYEQYF	TGTGCCAGCAGTTTTAATGGTCCTACCTACGAGCAGTACTTC
TRBV27	few	TRBJ2-7	NA	17	CASSLSEGSGSPYEQYF	TGTGCCAGCAGTTTATCGGAGGGGTCAGGGTCACCCTACGAGCAGTACTTC
TRBV7-8	NA	TRBJ2-3	TRBD1	15	CASKHPGQSTDTQYF	TGTGCCAGCAAACATCCGGGACAGAGCACAGATACGCAGTATTTT
TRBV12-3/TRBV12-4	NA	TRBJ1-1	NA	13	CASIPHGNTEAFF	TGTGCCAGCATCCCCCACGGGAACACTGAAGCTTTCTTT
TRBV12-3/TRBV12-4	NA	TRBJ1-1	NA	12	CASSGPAPEAFF	TGTGCCAGCAGTGGTCCGGCCCCCGAAGCTTTCTTT
TRBV20-1	few	TRBJ2-4	TRBD2	12	CSASGGTNIQYF	TGCAGTGCCTCGGGGGGTACAAACATTCAGTACTTC
TRBV12-3/TRBV12-4	few	TRBJ2-7	NA	14	CASSSRSSYNEQYF	TGTGCCAGCAGTTCCCGTAGCTCCTACAATGAGCAGTACTTC